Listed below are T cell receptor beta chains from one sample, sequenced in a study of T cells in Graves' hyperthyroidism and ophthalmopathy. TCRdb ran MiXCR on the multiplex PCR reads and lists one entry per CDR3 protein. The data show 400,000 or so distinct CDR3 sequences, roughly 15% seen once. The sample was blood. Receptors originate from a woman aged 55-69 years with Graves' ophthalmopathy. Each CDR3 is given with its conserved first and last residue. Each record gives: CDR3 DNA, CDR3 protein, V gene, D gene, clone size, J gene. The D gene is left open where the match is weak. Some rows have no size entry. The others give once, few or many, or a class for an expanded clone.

DNA: TGTGCCACCAGCAGAGATGGAGGAAATGAGCAGTTCTTC
CDR3: CATSRDGGNEQFF
V: TRBV15
D: -
size: few
J: TRBJ2-1

DNA: TGCGCCAGCAGCGCGCGGACAGAGACCTACGCGGAGCAGTACTTC
CDR3: CASSARTETYAEQYF
V: TRBV5-1
D: -
size: few
J: TRBJ2-7

DNA: TGTGCCAGCAGACAGACAGGGATTAGCGATGGCTACACCTTC
CDR3: CASRQTGISDGYTF
V: TRBV7-9
D: TRBD1
size: -
J: TRBJ1-2

DNA: TGCGCCAGCAGCTCCGGGACAGGGGCAGGGGACATTCAGTACTTC
CDR3: CASSSGTGAGDIQYF
V: TRBV5-1
D: TRBD1
size: -
J: TRBJ2-4

DNA: TGTGCCAGCGGTCCTAGCGGGAGCTCCTACGAGCAGTACTTC
CDR3: CASGPSGSSYEQYF
V: TRBV6-1
D: TRBD2
size: -
J: TRBJ2-7

DNA: TGTGCCATCAGTGAGACAGGCTTGAACACTGAAGCTTTCTTT
CDR3: CAISETGLNTEAFF
V: TRBV10-3
D: -
size: many
J: TRBJ1-1

DNA: TGTGCCAGCAGCTCCCCCCTGGCGGGAGGGCCGGTTTATGAGCAGTTCTTC
CDR3: CASSSPLAGGPVYEQFF
V: TRBV7-3
D: TRBD2
size: -
J: TRBJ2-1

DNA: TGTGCCAGCAGTTCCACAGGGGGTAGGAACTATGGCTACACCTTC
CDR3: CASSSTGGRNYGYTF
V: TRBV12-3/TRBV12-4
D: TRBD1
size: many
J: TRBJ1-2

DNA: TGTGCCAGCAGTGGAATGGGGACTGCTAACTATGGCTACACCTTC
CDR3: CASSGMGTANYGYTF
V: TRBV2
D: -
size: many
J: TRBJ1-2

DNA: TGCAGTGCTAGTGGGACACCGCAAGAGACCCAGTACTTC
CDR3: CSASGTPQETQYF
V: TRBV20-1
D: -
size: many
J: TRBJ2-5

DNA: TGTGCCTGGAGTGTAGGTGTAGCTAGCACAGATACGCAGTATTTT
CDR3: CAWSVGVASTDTQYF
V: TRBV30
D: -
size: -
J: TRBJ2-3

DNA: TGTGCCAGCAGTGAACACGAATCCCTCCACTTT
CDR3: CASSEHESLHF
V: TRBV6-1
D: -
size: many
J: TRBJ1-6

DNA: TGTGCCAGCAGTACAGCGGCCGGAAACACCATATATTTT
CDR3: CASSTAAGNTIYF
V: TRBV12-3/TRBV12-4
D: -
size: -
J: TRBJ1-3

DNA: TGTGCCAGCTCAGGGGACACGCGGAACACTGAAGCTTTCTTT
CDR3: CASSGDTRNTEAFF
V: TRBV18
D: -
size: many
J: TRBJ1-1

DNA: TGTGCCAGCAGTGTCGGAACAGGGGCAGGTGATCGGCAGTACTTC
CDR3: CASSVGTGAGDRQYF
V: TRBV6-1
D: TRBD1
size: many
J: TRBJ2-7

DNA: TGTGCCAGCAGCTCGGGACAGGATTGGCAGTACTTC
CDR3: CASSSGQDWQYF
V: TRBV5-6
D: TRBD1
size: many
J: TRBJ2-7

DNA: TGCAGTTTACCCTGGGGGGATGAGCAGTTCTTC
CDR3: CSLPWGDEQFF
V: TRBV20-1
D: -
size: few
J: TRBJ2-1

DNA: TGTGCCAGCAGCGTAGCCACTAGCGGGCACCATGGTGGAGATACGCAGTATTTT
CDR3: CASSVATSGHHGGDTQYF
V: TRBV9
D: TRBD2
size: -
J: TRBJ2-3

DNA: TGTGCCAGCAGTTTTCGGGACATAACTAAAACCGGGGAGCTGTTTTTT
CDR3: CASSFRDITKTGELFF
V: TRBV28
D: -
size: few
J: TRBJ2-2

DNA: TGTGCCAGCAGTCCCCCCTATAATTCACCCCTCCACTTT
CDR3: CASSPPYNSPLHF
V: TRBV28
D: -
size: many
J: TRBJ1-6

DNA: TGCGCCAGCAGCAAGAACCCCGGGACAGTCTACGAGCAGTACTTC
CDR3: CASSKNPGTVYEQYF
V: TRBV5-1
D: TRBD1
size: many
J: TRBJ2-7

DNA: TGTGCCAGCAGTCAACACAGGGGGGAGCAGTACTTC
CDR3: CASSQHRGEQYF
V: TRBV12-3/TRBV12-4
D: TRBD1
size: many
J: TRBJ2-7

DNA: TGCAGTGCTAGAGGCCCAGGGTGGGATAATTCACCCCTCCACTTT
CDR3: CSARGPGWDNSPLHF
V: TRBV20-1
D: -
size: -
J: TRBJ1-6

DNA: TGTGCCAGCAGTTATCGACAGCGGGGGGTGGCCGGGGAGCTGTTTTTT
CDR3: CASSYRQRGVAGELFF
V: TRBV12-3/TRBV12-4
D: TRBD2
size: few
J: TRBJ2-2

DNA: TGTGCCAGCAGCTTAGACCCGGCCTCGGGTACGCAGTATTTT
CDR3: CASSLDPASGTQYF
V: TRBV7-2
D: -
size: -
J: TRBJ2-3

DNA: TGCAGCGTCCGAGGCGCCGGCCGGGGGGCCCAGTACTTC
CDR3: CSVRGAGRGAQYF
V: TRBV29-1
D: TRBD2
size: many
J: TRBJ2-5

DNA: TGCAGTGCCTCCCTACTTGGCACCCAGTACTTC
CDR3: CSASLLGTQYF
V: TRBV20-1
D: -
size: -
J: TRBJ2-5